The 13 T cell receptor beta chains in this list originate from one sample, sequenced in a study of T cells in Graves' hyperthyroidism and ophthalmopathy. Amplification targeted TCR beta CDR3 regions from RNA transcripts. HTBI primers drove first-round RT-PCR of the TCR CDR3. In TCRdb, the multiplex PCR reads were re-called with MiXCR into one record per CDR3 protein. The table has approximately 430,000 distinct CDR3 sequences, about 15% seen once. The sample comprised blood. These TCRs come from a man aged 18-30 years with Graves' ophthalmopathy.

Of note for this clonotype: A much larger clone lies one base from this, so it may be a read error. V usage is TRBV6-2 or TRBV6-3 and J usage is TRBJ2-3; 13 nucleotides align to TRBD2. Germline V lookup: CDR1 MNHEY, CDR2 SVGEGT. CDR3 length equals 17 residues. Trimming at V came to 3 bases and at J to 1 base, leaving 4 bases not matched to a gene. The CDR3 coding sequence is TGTGCCAGCAGTTATTTGGGACTAGCGGGACGCACAGATACGCAGTATTTT. Translating gives CASSYLGLAGRTDTQYF.

Many counts were recorded for this clonotype. The rearrangement joins TRBV7-8 to TRBJ2-5; no clear D. V was shortened by 2 bases and J by 5 bases, with 9 bases between the two germline ends. Germline V CDR1 and CDR2: SGHVS, FQNEAQ. The CDR3 extends over 13 amino acids. The CDR3 DNA is TGTGCCAGCAGCTTATCCGGGCGGGAGACCCAGTACTTC. As protein: CASSLSGRETQYF.

This clonotype was recorded at least ten times. CDR3 DNA: TGTGCCAGCAGCGTAGAGACGAGCACTGAAGCTTTCTTT. Its translation: CASSVETSTEAFF. The chain has TRBV9 and TRBJ1-1; no reliable D call. Germline CDR1 reads SGDLS; CDR2 reads YYNGEE. This CDR3 is 13 amino acids long. V shed 0 bases and J shed 4 bases, with 7 bases lying between them. The entire variable domain, with the rest obtained from reference TRBV9 and TRBJ1-1, is as follows: DSGVTQTPKHLITATGQRVTLRCSPRSGDLSVYWYQQSLDQGLQFLIQYYNGEERAKGNILERFSAQQFPDLHSELNLSSLELGDSALYFCASSVETSTEAFFGQGTRLTVV.

This clonotype was observed many times. V usage is TRBV11-2 and J usage is TRBJ2-1, with D possibly being TRBD2 (6 bases). V was cut by 7 bases and J by 4 bases, with 17 bases left in between. The germline CDR1 and CDR2 sequences are SGHAT and FQNNGV. The CDR3 is made up of 15 amino acids. CDR3 amino acids: CASTVMGGRYNEQFF. In nucleotides, the CDR3 is TGTGCCAGCACCGTTATGGGGGGAAGGTACAATGAGCAGTTCTTC.

The rearrangement links TRBV4-1 to TRBJ2-3, with D perhaps matching TRBD2 (6 bases). With 2 bases removed from V and 4 bases from J, the gap between germline ends came to 13 bases. Germline-derived CDR1 and CDR2 are MGHRA and YSYEKL. This CDR3 is built from 15 residues. CDR3 protein: CASSQPGRYADTQYF. The CDR3 DNA follows: TGCGCCAGCAGCCAACCAGGGAGGTACGCAGATACGCAGTATTTT.

This clonotype was seen many times. The CDR3 protein is CASSPSLASSYEQYF. The CDR3 region has the DNA TGCGCCAGCAGCCCCTCACTAGCTTCTAGCTACGAGCAGTACTTC. The V and J genes are TRBV5-1 and TRBJ2-7, with D possibly matching TRBD2 (6 bases). Germline-derived CDR1 and CDR2 are SGHRS and YFSETQ. The CDR3 loop spans 15 amino acids. Trimming left V 4 bases short and J 3 bases short, with 17 bases between.

This clonotype was counted many times. This sequence joins TRBV6-1 and TRBJ2-3; D uncertain. V was cut by 6 bases and J by 1 base, with 14 bases left in between. The CDR3 totals 15 residues. Looked up from germline, CDR1 is MNHNS and CDR2 is SASEGT. The CDR3 is CASRTRLSGTDTQYF. The CDR3 nucleotides read TGTGCCAGCAGAACTCGACTTTCCGGCACAGATACGCAGTATTTT.

Concerning this clonotype: The junction does not match germline at one end; this may be a read error. This sequence joins TRBV5-1 and TRBJ1-4, with D possibly matching TRBD1 (6 bases). CDR1 is SGHRS and CDR2 is YFSETQ in the germline V gene. CDR3 length equals 16 residues. CDR3 sequence: CASRLTPRGNNEKLSF. CDR3 coding DNA: TGCGCCAGCAGGTTAACCCCCAGGGGCAATAATGAAAAACTGTCTTTT.

The rearrangement links TRBV7-2 to TRBJ1-3; 7 nucleotides line up with TRBD1. Per germline, CDR1 SGHTA and CDR2 FQGNSA. Unmatched junction bases numbered 9, after V lost 5 bases and J lost 5 bases. The CDR3 has 15 residues. The DNA for the CDR3 is TGTGCCAGCAGCCCAGGGGGAAGGGGGCGAAACACCATATATTTT. Protein sequence: CASSPGGRGRNTIYF.

This clonotype was counted between two and nine times. The chain joins TRBV7-8 to TRBJ1-1; the match to TRBD1 covers 8 bases. From germline, CDR1 is SGHVS and CDR2 FQNEAQ. The CDR3 totals 16 residues. J gave up 0 bases and V 5 bases, and 8 bases lay outside the gene matches. CDR3 loop: CASSQGQAYMNTEAFF. CDR3 sequence (DNA): TGTGCCAGCAGCCAGGGACAGGCATACATGAACACTGAAGCTTTCTTT.

The chain joins TRBV4-1 to TRBJ2-3, with D unclear. Germline V gene lookup returns CDR1 MGHRA and CDR2 YSYEKL. Trimming took 1 base from V and 6 from J, leaving 17 bases between them. The length of the CDR3 is 16 residues. CDR3 amino acids: CASSQGGSSVWDTQYF. The CDR3 DNA reads TGCGCCAGCAGCCAAGGGGGATCTTCTGTTTGGGATACGCAGTATTTT.

There are many counts of this clonotype. The V gene is TRBV10-3, the J gene TRBJ1-1; D not resolved. The germline V gene encodes CDR1 ENHRY and CDR2 SYGVKD. V shed 4 bases and J shed 1 base, with 7 bases lying between them. The CDR3 totals 13 residues. CDR3 DNA: TGTGCCATCAGTGGGACTCCGAACACTGAAGCTTTCTTT. Its protein is CAISGTPNTEAFF.

Concerning this clonotype: Sequence at one end of the junction differs from germline and may be a read error. The chain links TRBV4-1 to TRBJ2-1; D ambiguous. Looked up from germline, CDR1 is MGHRA and CDR2 is YSYEKL. The CDR3 runs 12 residues. The CDR3 DNA reads TGTGCCAGCAGCCTTCAACGCGATGAGCAGTTCTTC. Translating gives CASSLQRDEQFF.